This T cell receptor beta chain was observed in a study of a mutant IDH1 vaccine in newly diagnosed glioma. For the study at large: Across weeks 1, 3, 5, 7, 11, 15, 19 and 23, patients received a vaccination each time, eight in all. Patients' prior therapy spanned radiotherapy, temozolomide, or both; most underwent both.

The table came from immunoSEQ multiplex PCR; TCRdb's copy has only in-frame clones and leaves some out. This sample has 30,000 to 40,000 clones; just under 85% occur once, and the top ten carry approximately 24%. The time point denotes: week 5, during vaccination. It was 300 ug of mutant IDH1 20-mer peptide that made up each vaccine dose, given with topical imiquimod. Remarks on this clone: Its specificity is unknown.

CDR1 is MNHEY, CDR2 SMNVEV, per germline (reference sequence). This CDR3 contains 14 residues. V trimming: 8 bases; J trimming: 2 bases; junction bases outside the gene matches: 7. Study-level findings and limits: It was approximately 93% of patients that developed vaccine-induced immune responses. Apparently unrelated to pseudoprogression were changes in the top peripheral T cell clonotypes.

The sequencing used PBMCs, collected from a glioma patient whose treatment included an IDH1 peptide vaccine. The gene calls are TRBV27 and TRBJ2-5; 8 positions match TRBD2. This clonotype was obtained from a man aged 25 to 40 with glioma. In nucleotides, the CDR3 is TGTGCCAGCCAGGCTAGCGGGCCACAAGAGACCCAGTACTTC. It is translated as CASQASGPQETQYF.